This is a list of T cell receptor beta chains from one sample in a study of shared clonotypes between healthy human individuals. Generated by immunoSEQ multiplex PCR, the TCRdb table keeps only in-frame clones and is missing some. The table records approximately 350,000 clones, roughly 70% of them present only once. Sequenced input: memory CD4+ T cells sorted from blood. The receptors originated from a man aged 30-40 years in good health. Both conserved end residues are part of each CDR3. The D gene is left open where the match is weak. Size is omitted from some rows. Given values are once, few, many or a class for expanded clones.

clone size,J gene,D gene,V gene,CDR3 DNA,CDR3 protein
NA,TRBJ1-5,NA,TRBV6-5,TGTGCCAGCAGGCATAGCAATCAGCCCCAGCATTTT,CASRHSNQPQHF
few,TRBJ1-3,TRBD1,TRBV5-5,TGTGCCAGCAGCTTGGCTGCATCTGGGACAGCCTACTCTGGAAACACCATATATTTT,CASSLAASGTAYSGNTIYF
NA,TRBJ1-1,NA,TRBV7-3,TGTGCCAGCAGCTTAACCCCGAACACTGAAGCTTTCTTT,CASSLTPNTEAFF
NA,TRBJ2-2,TRBD1,TRBV27,TGTGCCAGCAGTTTGCAGGGGGTTCAGAACACCGGGGAGCTGTTTTTT,CASSLQGVQNTGELFF
NA,TRBJ2-5,NA,TRBV25-1,TGTGCCAGCAAAGGACAAGCCAGGCAAGAGACCCAGTACTTC,CASKGQARQETQYF
NA,TRBJ2-7,NA,TRBV5-1,TGCGCCAGCAGCTTGTCAGCACAGCCCAACTACGAGCAGTACTTC,CASSLSAQPNYEQYF
NA,TRBJ1-5,NA,TRBV11-2,TGTGCCAGCAGCTTAGGCGGGGTTGGTCAGCCCCAGCATTTT,CASSLGGVGQPQHF
NA,TRBJ2-7,NA,TRBV29-1,TGCAGCGTTCAGGACAGTACTTACGAGCAGTACTTC,CSVQDSTYEQYF
NA,TRBJ1-1,NA,TRBV7-2,TGTGCCAGCAGCCGTCGGAGGAACACTGAAGCTTTCTTT,CASSRRRNTEAFF
NA,TRBJ1-4,NA,TRBV7-2,TGTGCCAGCAGCCCGGGGAGTGGGGAAAAACTGTTTTTT,CASSPGSGEKLFF
NA,TRBJ2-5,NA,TRBV19,TGTGCCAGTAGTTTGGGCTCGAGGAAGACCCAGTACTTC,CASSLGSRKTQYF
NA,TRBJ2-2,TRBD1,TRBV5-5,TGTGCCAGCAGGTTGACAGGGTACGGGACCGGGGAGCTGTTTTTT,CASRLTGYGTGELFF
NA,TRBJ1-2,NA,TRBV28,TGTGCCAGCAGCCCACCCTACTATGGCTACACCTTC,CASSPPYYGYTF
NA,TRBJ2-7,NA,TRBV4-3,TGCGCCAGCAGCCAAGAGCTCGGGAATTACGAGCAGTACTTC,CASSQELGNYEQYF
many,TRBJ2-3,TRBD1,TRBV6-1,TGTGCCAGCAGCGCGGACAGGGCCCTACATACGCAGTATTTT,CASSADRALHTQYF
NA,TRBJ1-1,NA,TRBV6-5,TGTGCCAGCAGTTACGTGGGATTGGTTTTCTTT,CASSYVGLVFF
NA,TRBJ2-4,NA,TRBV4-3,TGCGCCAGCAGCCAAGATAAGGAATACAAAAACATTCAGTACTTC,CASSQDKEYKNIQYF
NA,TRBJ1-1,NA,TRBV5-1,TGCGCCAGCAGCTTGGATCCTAACACTGAAGCTTTCTTT,CASSLDPNTEAFF
NA,TRBJ1-1,NA,TRBV2,TGTGCCAGTGGGAGGGAAGTCACTGAAGCTTTCTTT,CASGREVTEAFF
NA,TRBJ1-5,TRBD1,TRBV28,TGTGCCAGCAGTTTACTGAGGACAGGGGTAGGCAATCAGCCCCAGCATTTT,CASSLLRTGVGNQPQHF
many,TRBJ1-2,NA,TRBV28,TGTGCCAGCAGTAGCGCGGGACACCAAAACTATGGCTACACCTTC,CASSSAGHQNYGYTF
NA,TRBJ1-4,TRBD1,TRBV7-9,TGTGCCAGCAGCTTAGCCGGGACAGGGGTTGAAAAACTGTTTTTT,CASSLAGTGVEKLFF
NA,TRBJ2-3,TRBD2,TRBV7-3,TGTGCCAGCAGGCCTCGGGGAGCGGGAGACCCAGATACGCAGTATTTT,CASRPRGAGDPDTQYF
once,TRBJ2-3,NA,TRBV5-1,TGCGCCAGCAGCTCAGTGGCGTTCGACGATACGCAGTATTTT,CASSSVAFDDTQYF
NA,TRBJ1-5,TRBD1,TRBV6-1,TGTGCCAGCAGTGTCCCCGACAGGGGGCTTTCTAATCAGCCCCAGCATTTT,CASSVPDRGLSNQPQHF
NA,TRBJ2-3,TRBD2,TRBV7-2,TGTGCCAGCAGCCCTGCTAGCGGGAAAGTCACAGATACGCAGTATTTT,CASSPASGKVTDTQYF
NA,TRBJ1-1,TRBD1,TRBV29-1,TGCAGCGTTGGAGACAGGGTGAACACTGAAGCTTTCTTT,CSVGDRVNTEAFF
NA,TRBJ2-7,NA,TRBV4-3,TGCGCCAGCAGCCAGTGGTTGGCGGGCTACGAGCAGTACTTC,CASSQWLAGYEQYF
NA,TRBJ2-5,TRBD1,TRBV9,TGTGCCAGCAGCGTAGCGCCCCCTTTGACAGGGGGCCAAGAGACCCAGTACTTC,CASSVAPPLTGGQETQYF